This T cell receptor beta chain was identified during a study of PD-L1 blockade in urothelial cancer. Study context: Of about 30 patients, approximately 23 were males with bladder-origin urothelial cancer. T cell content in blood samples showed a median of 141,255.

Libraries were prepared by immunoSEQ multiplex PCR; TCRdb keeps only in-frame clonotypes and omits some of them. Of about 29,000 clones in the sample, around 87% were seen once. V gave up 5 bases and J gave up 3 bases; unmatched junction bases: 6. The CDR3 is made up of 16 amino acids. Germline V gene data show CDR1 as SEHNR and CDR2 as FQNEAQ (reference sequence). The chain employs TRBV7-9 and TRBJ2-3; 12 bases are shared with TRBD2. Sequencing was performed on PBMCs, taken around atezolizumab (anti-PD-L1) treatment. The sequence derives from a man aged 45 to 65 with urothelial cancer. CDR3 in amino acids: CASSPWTSGKTDTQYF. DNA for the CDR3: TGTGCCAGCAGCCCCTGGACTAGCGGGAAAACAGATACGCAGTATTTT.